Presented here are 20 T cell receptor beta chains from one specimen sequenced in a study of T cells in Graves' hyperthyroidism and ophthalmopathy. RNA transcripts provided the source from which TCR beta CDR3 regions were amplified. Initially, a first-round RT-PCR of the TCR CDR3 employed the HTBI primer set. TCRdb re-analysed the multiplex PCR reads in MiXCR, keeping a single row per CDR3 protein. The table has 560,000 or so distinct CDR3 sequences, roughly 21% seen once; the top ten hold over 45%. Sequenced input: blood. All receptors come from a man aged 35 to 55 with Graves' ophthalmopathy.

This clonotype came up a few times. CDR3 loop: CASSLDARGGNEQFF. DNA for the CDR3: TGTGCCAGCAGCTTAGATGCGCGGGGGGGCAATGAGCAGTTCTTC. J is TRBJ2-1 and V is TRBV7-8, with 9 bases fitting TRBD2. The CDR3 has 15 residues. Germline CDR1 SGHVS, CDR2 FQNEAQ. J lost 6 bases, V lost 1 base, and 4 bases had no gene match.

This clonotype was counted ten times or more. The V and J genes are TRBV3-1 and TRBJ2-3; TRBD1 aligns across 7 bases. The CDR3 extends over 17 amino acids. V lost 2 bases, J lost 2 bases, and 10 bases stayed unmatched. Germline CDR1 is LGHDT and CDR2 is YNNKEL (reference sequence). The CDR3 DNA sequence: TGTGCCAGCAGCCAAAATACACCGGGACAGTCCACAGATACGCAGTATTTT. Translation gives CASSQNTPGQSTDTQYF.

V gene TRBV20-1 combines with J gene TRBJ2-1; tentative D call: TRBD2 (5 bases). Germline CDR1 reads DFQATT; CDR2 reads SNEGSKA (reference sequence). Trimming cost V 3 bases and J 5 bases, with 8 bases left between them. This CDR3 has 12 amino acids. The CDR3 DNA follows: TGCAGTGCTAGGTTCGGGAACAATGAGCAGTTCTTC. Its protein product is CSARFGNNEQFF.

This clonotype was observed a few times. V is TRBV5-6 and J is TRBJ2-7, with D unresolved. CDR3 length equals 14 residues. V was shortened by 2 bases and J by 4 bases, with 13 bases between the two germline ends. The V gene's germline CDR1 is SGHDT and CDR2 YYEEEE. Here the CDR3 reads CASSFYRSRYEQYF. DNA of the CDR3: TGTGCCAGCAGCTTCTATAGGTCACGATACGAGCAGTACTTC.

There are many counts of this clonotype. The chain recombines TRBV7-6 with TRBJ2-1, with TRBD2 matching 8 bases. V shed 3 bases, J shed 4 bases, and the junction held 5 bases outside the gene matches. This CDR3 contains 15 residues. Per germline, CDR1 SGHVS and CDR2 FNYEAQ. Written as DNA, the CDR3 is TGTGCCAGCAGCTTGGGCGGGAGGCATTACAATGAGCAGTTCTTC. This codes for CASSLGGRHYNEQFF. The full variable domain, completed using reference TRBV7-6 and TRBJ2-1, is GAGVSQSPRYKVTKRGQDVALRCDPISGHVSLYWYRQALGQGPEFLTYFNYEAQQDKSGLPNDRFSAERPEGSISTLTIQRTEQRDSAMYRCASSLGGRHYNEQFFGPGTRLTVL.

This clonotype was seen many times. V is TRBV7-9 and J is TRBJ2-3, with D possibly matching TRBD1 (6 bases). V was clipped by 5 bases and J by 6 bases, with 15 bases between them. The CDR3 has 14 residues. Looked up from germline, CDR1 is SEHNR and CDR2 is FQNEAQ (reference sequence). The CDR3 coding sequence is TGTGCCAGCAGCCCCGGGACATGGGGCGATACGCAGTATTTT. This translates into CASSPGTWGDTQYF. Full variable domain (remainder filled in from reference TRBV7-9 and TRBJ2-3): DTGVSQNPRHKITKRGQNVTFRCDPISEHNRLYWYRQTLGQGPEFLTYFQNEAQLEKSRLLSDRFSAERPKGSFSTLEIQRTEQGDSAMYLCASSPGTWGDTQYFGPGTRLTVL.

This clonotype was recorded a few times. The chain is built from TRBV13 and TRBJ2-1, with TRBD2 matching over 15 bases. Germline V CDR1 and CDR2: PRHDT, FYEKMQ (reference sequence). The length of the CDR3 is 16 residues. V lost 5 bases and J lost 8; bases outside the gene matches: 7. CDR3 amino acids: CASSPWTSGGAYEQFF. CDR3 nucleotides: TGTGCCAGCAGCCCTTGGACTAGCGGGGGGGCCTATGAGCAGTTCTTC.

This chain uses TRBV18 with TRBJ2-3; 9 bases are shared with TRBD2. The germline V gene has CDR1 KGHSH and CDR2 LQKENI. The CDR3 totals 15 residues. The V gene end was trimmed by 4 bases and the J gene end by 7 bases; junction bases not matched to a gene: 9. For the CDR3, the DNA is TGTGCCAGCTCACTAGCGGGGGAAGGAATTAATACGCAGTATTTT. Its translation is CASSLAGEGINTQYF.

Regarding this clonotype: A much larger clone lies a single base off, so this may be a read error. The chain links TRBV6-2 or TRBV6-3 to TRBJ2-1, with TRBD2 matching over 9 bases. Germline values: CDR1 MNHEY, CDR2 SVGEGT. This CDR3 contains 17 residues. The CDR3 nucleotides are TGTGCCAGCAGAATAGGAAGCGGGAGGTCGACCTACAATGGGCAGTTCTTC. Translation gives CASRIGSGRSTYNGQFF.

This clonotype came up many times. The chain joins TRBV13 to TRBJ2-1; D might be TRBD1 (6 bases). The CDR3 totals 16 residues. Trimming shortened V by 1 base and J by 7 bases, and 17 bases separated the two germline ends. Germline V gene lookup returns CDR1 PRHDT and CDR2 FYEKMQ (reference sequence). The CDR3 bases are TGTGCCAGCAGCTTAGAGGGCAGGGGATGGGGGAATGAGCAGTTCTTC. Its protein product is CASSLEGRGWGNEQFF.

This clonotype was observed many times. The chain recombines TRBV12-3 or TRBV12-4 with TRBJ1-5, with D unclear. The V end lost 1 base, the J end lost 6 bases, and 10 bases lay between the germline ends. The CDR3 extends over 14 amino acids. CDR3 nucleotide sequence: TGTGCCAGCAGTTTAGGCCCCCGAACTCAGCCCCAGCATTTT. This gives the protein CASSLGPRTQPQHF.

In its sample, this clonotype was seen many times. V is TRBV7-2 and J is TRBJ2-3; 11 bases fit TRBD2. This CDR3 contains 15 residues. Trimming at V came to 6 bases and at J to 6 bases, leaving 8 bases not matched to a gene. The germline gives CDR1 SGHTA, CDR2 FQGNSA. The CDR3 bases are TGTGCCAGCAGTAAGACTAGCGGGGTTGCGGATACGCAGTATTTT. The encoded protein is CASSKTSGVADTQYF.

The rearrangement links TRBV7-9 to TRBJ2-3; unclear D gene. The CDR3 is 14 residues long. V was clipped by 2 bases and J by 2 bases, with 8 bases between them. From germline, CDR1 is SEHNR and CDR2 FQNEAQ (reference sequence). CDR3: CASSLSHTTDTQYF. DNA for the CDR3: TGTGCCAGCAGCTTATCCCACACCACAGATACGCAGTATTTT. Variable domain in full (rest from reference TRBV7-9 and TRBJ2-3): DTGVSQNPRHKITKRGQNVTFRCDPISEHNRLYWYRQTLGQGPEFLTYFQNEAQLEKSRLLSDRFSAERPKGSFSTLEIQRTEQGDSAMYLCASSLSHTTDTQYFGPGTRLTVL.

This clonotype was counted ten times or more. CDR3 protein: CASSPRTGGTYEQYF. CDR3 DNA sequence: TGTGCCAGCTCACCACGAACAGGGGGCACCTACGAGCAGTACTTC. V gene TRBV18 combines with J gene TRBJ2-7; TRBD1 agrees at 9 bases. The CDR3 loop spans 15 amino acids. CDR1 is KGHSH, CDR2 LQKENI, per germline. The V gene end was trimmed by 1 base and the J gene end by 2 bases; junction bases not matched to a gene: 3.

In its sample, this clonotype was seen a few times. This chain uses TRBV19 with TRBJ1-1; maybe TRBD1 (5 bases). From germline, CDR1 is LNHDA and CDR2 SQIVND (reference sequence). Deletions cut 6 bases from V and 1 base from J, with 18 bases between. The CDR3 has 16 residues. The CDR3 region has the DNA TGTGCCAGTAGACCCGGACAAGGAATAACGAACACTGAAGCTTTCTTT. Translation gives CASRPGQGITNTEAFF. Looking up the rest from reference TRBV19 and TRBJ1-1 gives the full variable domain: DGGITQSPKYLFRKEGQNVTLSCEQNLNHDAMYWYRQDPGQGLRLIYYSQIVNDFQKGDIAEGYSVSREKKESFPLTVTSAQKNPTAFYLCASRPGQGITNTEAFFGQGTRLTVV.

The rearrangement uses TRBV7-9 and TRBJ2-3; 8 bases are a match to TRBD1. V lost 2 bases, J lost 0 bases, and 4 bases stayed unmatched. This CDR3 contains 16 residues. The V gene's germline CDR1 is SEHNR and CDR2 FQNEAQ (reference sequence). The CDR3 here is CASSLTRTGSTDTQYF. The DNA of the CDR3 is TGTGCCAGCAGCTTAACTAGGACAGGGAGCACAGATACGCAGTATTTT. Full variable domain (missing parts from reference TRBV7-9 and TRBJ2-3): DTGVSQNPRHKITKRGQNVTFRCDPISEHNRLYWYRQTLGQGPEFLTYFQNEAQLEKSRLLSDRFSAERPKGSFSTLEIQRTEQGDSAMYLCASSLTRTGSTDTQYFGPGTRLTVL.

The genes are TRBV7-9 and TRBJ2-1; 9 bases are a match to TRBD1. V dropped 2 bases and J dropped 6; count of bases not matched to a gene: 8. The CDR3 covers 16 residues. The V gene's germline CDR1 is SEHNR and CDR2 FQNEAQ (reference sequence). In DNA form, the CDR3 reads TGTGCCAGCAGCTTACTTGGACAGGGGAGGATCAATGAGCAGTTCTTC. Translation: CASSLLGQGRINEQFF.

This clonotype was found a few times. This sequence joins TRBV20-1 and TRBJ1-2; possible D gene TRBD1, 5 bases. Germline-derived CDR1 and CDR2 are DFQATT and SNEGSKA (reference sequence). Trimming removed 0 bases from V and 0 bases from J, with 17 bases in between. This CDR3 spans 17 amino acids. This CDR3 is CSARDSGTTLANYGYTF. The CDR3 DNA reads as TGCAGTGCTAGAGACTCCGGGACCACCCTAGCTAACTATGGCTACACCTTC.

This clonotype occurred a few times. In DNA form, the CDR3 reads TGTGCCTGGAGTGTAGCTAGCCGGGGCATTCAGTACTTC. It is translated as CAWSVASRGIQYF. V usage is TRBV30 and J usage is TRBJ2-4; possible D gene TRBD2, 5 bases. From germline, CDR1 is GTSNPN and CDR2 SVGIG (reference sequence). V lost 0 bases, J lost 9 bases, and 12 bases lay in between. The CDR3 spans 13 residues.

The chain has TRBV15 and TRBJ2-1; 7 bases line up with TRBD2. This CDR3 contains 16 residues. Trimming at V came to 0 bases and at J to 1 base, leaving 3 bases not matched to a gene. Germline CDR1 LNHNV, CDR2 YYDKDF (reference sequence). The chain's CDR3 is CATSRDVGGSYNEQFF. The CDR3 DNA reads TGTGCCACCAGCAGAGATGTGGGGGGGTCCTACAATGAGCAGTTCTTC.